The 18 T cell receptor beta chains below all came from one sample that was sequenced in a study of regulatory T cells in long-lasting Graves disease. Arm-PCR with iRepertoire HTBI primers amplified the CDR3 regions for these TCR beta libraries. From the multiplex PCR reads, TCRdb called clonotypes with MiXCR, one entry per CDR3 protein. The table lists about 430,000 distinct CDR3 sequences, about 15% of them singletons. Time point denoted: newly diagnosed GD, antithyroid drugs for less than 3 months. The TCR library was made from RNA that had been extracted from PBMCs in TRIzol. These data also formed part of another study, on T cells in Graves' hyperthyroidism and ophthalmopathy.

Sequences were derived from peripheral blood mononuclear cells (PBMCs), sampled at new diagnosis, from a patient treated with antithyroid drugs. The receptors were gathered from a woman aged 40 to 50 with Graves disease.

This clonotype was seen ten or more times. The chain joins TRBV18 to TRBJ2-5; D may match TRBD1 or TRBD2 (6 bases each). Germline lookup yields CDR1 KGHSH and CDR2 LQKENI. CDR3 length equals 15 residues. The V gene lost 0 bases and the J gene lost 7 bases, with 15 bases spanning the gap. The CDR3 nucleotides are TGTGCCAGCTCACCACCGTCACAAGGAGGGGGGACCCAGTACTTC. This gives the protein CASSPPSQGGGTQYF.

The J gene is TRBJ2-7, the V gene TRBV7-9, with 14 bases aligning to TRBD2. The V gene's germline CDR1 is SEHNR and CDR2 FQNEAQ (reference sequence). This CDR3 region has 16 residues. Unmatched junction bases numbered 5, after V lost 1 base and J lost 6 bases. The CDR3 DNA reads as TGTGCCAGCAGCTTAGAGGGGACTAGCGGGAGAGGCGAGCAGTACTTC. Encoded protein: CASSLEGTSGRGEQYF.

This clonotype has just a few counts. V and J are TRBV18 and TRBJ2-7; the match to TRBD2 covers 11 bases. With V trimmed by 4 bases and J by 4 bases, 3 bases remained unmatched. The CDR3 totals 14 residues. Germline values: CDR1 KGHSH, CDR2 LQKENI. Here the CDR3 reads CASSRTSGLYEQYF. The CDR3 DNA reads as TGTGCCAGCTCACGGACTAGCGGGCTATACGAGCAGTACTTC.

There are many counts of this clonotype. This chain joins TRBV20-1 and TRBJ2-5; D not certain. The CDR3 is 14 amino acids. Germline V gene lookup returns CDR1 DFQATT and CDR2 SNEGSKA (reference sequence). Trimming shortened V by 6 bases and J by 1 base, and 15 bases separated the two germline ends. This CDR3 reads CSAGVTGGQETQYF. The CDR3 DNA reads TGCAGTGCGGGTGTCACGGGCGGCCAAGAGACCCAGTACTTC.

This clonotype was picked up one time. The genes are TRBV3-1 and TRBJ2-5; TRBD1 might be the D (5 bases). The CDR3 is 15 amino acids. The germline V and J ends were trimmed by 8 bases and 5 bases, with 21 bases remaining between them. Germline V gene lookup returns CDR1 LGHDT and CDR2 YNNKEL (reference sequence). The CDR3 region has the DNA TGTGCCAGCCCCGAGGCAAGGGGCCATTCGGAGACCCAGTACTTC. Translated: CASPEARGHSETQYF.

The rearrangement links TRBV2 to TRBJ2-1; 9 nucleotides match TRBD2. V lost 7 bases to trimming and J lost 5 bases; unmatched junction nucleotides: 6. Germline CDR1 reads SNHLY; CDR2 reads FYNNEI. This CDR3 is built from 14 residues. CDR3 in DNA: TGTGCCAGCATTCGGTCTAGCGGGGACAATGAGCAGTTCTTC. It specifies CASIRSSGDNEQFF.

This clonotype was seen many times. The CDR3 DNA reads TGTGCCAGCAGCCGGGGACCGAACACCGGGGAGCTGTTTTTT. Translating gives CASSRGPNTGELFF. The chain carries TRBV7-7 and TRBJ2-2; D could derive from TRBD1 or TRBD2 (5 bases each). Germline lookup yields CDR1 SSHAT and CDR2 FNYEAQ (reference sequence). Trimming cost V 5 bases and J 0 bases, with 7 bases left between them. The CDR3 is made up of 14 amino acids.

This clonotype has a count of ten or more. The gene calls are TRBV2 and TRBJ2-4; perhaps TRBD2 as D (6 bases). V was trimmed by 1 base and J by 0 bases, leaving 16 bases between them. CDR3 length: 18 residues. CDR1 is SNHLY and CDR2 is FYNNEI in the germline V gene. Here the CDR3 reads CASSEDSGAGLAKNIQYF. CDR3 sequence (DNA): TGTGCCAGCAGTGAAGACTCCGGGGCGGGGCTAGCCAAAAACATTCAGTACTTC.

The sample holds many counts of this clonotype. The gene calls are TRBV20-1 and TRBJ2-2; D could derive from TRBD1 or TRBD2 (5 bases each). This CDR3 is 16 amino acids long. V was clipped by 3 bases and J by 5 bases, with 19 bases between them. CDR1 and CDR2 (germline): DFQATT, SNEGSKA (reference sequence). CDR3 bases: TGCAGTGCTAGCCCAAACGACACATGGGGGACCGGGGAGCTGTTTTTT. Its protein is CSASPNDTWGTGELFF.

This clonotype was recorded many times. The V call is TRBV5-1, the J call TRBJ2-7, with D perhaps matching TRBD1 or TRBD2 (6 bases each). CDR3 length equals 16 residues. Per germline, CDR1 SGHRS and CDR2 YFSETQ. Between the trimmed V and J ends, which lost 4 bases and 2 bases, there was a span of 19 bases. The CDR3 region has the DNA TGCGCCAGCAGCCCTGGAGGGGGAGCTCTAGCCTACGAGCAGTACTTC. It translates to CASSPGGGALAYEQYF.

On this clonotype itself: A much larger clone lies one base from this, so it may be a read error. V and J are TRBV27 and TRBJ2-3; possible D gene TRBD1, 5 bases. This CDR3 contains 17 residues. Germline-derived CDR1 and CDR2 are MNHEY and SMNVEV (reference sequence). The CDR3 sequence: CAGSLRQTYSSTDTQYF. The CDR3 coding sequence is TGTGCCGGCAGTCTTAGACAGACCTACTCTAGCACAGATACGCAGTATTTT.

This clonotype was recorded at least ten times. The V call is TRBV29-1, the J call TRBJ2-5, with D possibly called TRBD1 or TRBD2 (7 bases each). The CDR3 is 12 amino acids. V gave up 4 bases and J gave up 7 bases, with 13 bases separating them. Germline V gene data show CDR1 as SQVTM and CDR2 as ANQGSEA. CDR3 nucleotides: TGCAGCGTTGTCGGGGAGGGGGCGACCCAGTACTTC. Translation: CSVVGEGATQYF.

The chain recombines TRBV7-9 with TRBJ1-2, with 9 bases that match TRBD1. The germline V gene has CDR1 SEHNR and CDR2 FQNEAQ (reference sequence). The CDR3 has 14 residues. The J segment lost 4 bases and the V segment lost 5 bases, leaving 5 bases of the junction unmatched. The CDR3 loop reads CASSRTGVAYGYTF. Written as DNA, the CDR3 is TGTGCCAGCAGCCGGACAGGGGTGGCCTATGGCTACACCTTC.

CDR3 protein: CAISGAGELFF. As DNA, the CDR3 is TGTGCCATCAGCGGAGCAGGGGAGCTGTTTTTT. The chain has TRBV10-3 and TRBJ2-2; no firm D call. Germline CDR1 ENHRY, CDR2 SYGVKD. This CDR3 is built from 11 residues. Trimming took off 6 bases at V and 8 bases at J, with 7 bases between the two ends.

This clonotype was found many times. The chain recombines TRBV20-1 with TRBJ2-3, with D tentatively TRBD1 or TRBD2 (5 bases each). Germline CDR1 and CDR2: DFQATT and SNEGSKA (reference sequence). This CDR3 has 14 amino acids. The ends were cut back, 7 bases at V and 0 bases at J, with 14 bases in the middle. The CDR3 sequence is CSGLRQGSTDTQYF. The CDR3 coding sequence is TGCAGTGGACTAAGGCAGGGAAGCACAGATACGCAGTATTTT.

This clonotype was counted many times. The V call is TRBV7-8, the J call TRBJ2-7, with TRBD2 identical over 8 bases. After removal of 3 bases from V and 0 bases from J, the junction contained 4 bases not matched to a gene. This CDR3 has 15 amino acids. CDR1 is SGHVS and CDR2 is FQNEAQ in the germline V gene. In nucleotides, the CDR3 is TGTGCCAGCAGCTTTTTCGGGACTAGCTCCTACGAGCAGTACTTC. Translation: CASSFFGTSSYEQYF.

This clonotype has a single count. Just one base apart from a much larger clone, this may be a read error. The rearrangement joins TRBV24-1 to TRBJ2-1; D unresolved. The CDR3 loop spans 13 amino acids. CDR1 and CDR2 (germline): KGHDR, SFDVKD. V was pared by 6 bases and J by 10 bases, with 15 bases between. The CDR3 sequence is CATSRKPSYEQFF. The CDR3 nucleotides are TGTGCCACCAGTAGGAAACCCTCCTACGAGCAGTTCTTC.

The chain carries TRBV6-1 and TRBJ1-6, with 7 bases matching TRBD1. Trimming at V came to 6 bases and at J to 8 bases, leaving 7 bases not matched to a gene. The CDR3 contains 14 residues. The V gene's germline CDR1 is MNHNS and CDR2 SASEGT. The CDR3 is CASSPDRVDSPLHF. In nucleotides, the CDR3 is TGTGCCAGCAGCCCCGACAGGGTAGATTCACCCCTCCACTTT.